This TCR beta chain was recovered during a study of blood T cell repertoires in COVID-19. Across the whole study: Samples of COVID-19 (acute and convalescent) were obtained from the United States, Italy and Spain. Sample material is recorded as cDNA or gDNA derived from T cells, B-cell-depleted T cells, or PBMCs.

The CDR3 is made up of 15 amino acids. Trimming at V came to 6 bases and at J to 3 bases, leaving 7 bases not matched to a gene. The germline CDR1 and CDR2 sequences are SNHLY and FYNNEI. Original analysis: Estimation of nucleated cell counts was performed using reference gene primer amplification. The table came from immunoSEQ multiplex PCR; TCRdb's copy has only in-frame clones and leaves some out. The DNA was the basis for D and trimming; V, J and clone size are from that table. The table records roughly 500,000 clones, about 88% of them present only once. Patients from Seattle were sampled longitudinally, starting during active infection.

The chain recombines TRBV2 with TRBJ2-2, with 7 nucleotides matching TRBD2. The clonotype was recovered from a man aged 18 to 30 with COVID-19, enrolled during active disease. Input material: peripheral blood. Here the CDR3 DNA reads TGTGCCAGCAGAGTCGGGACTACGGACACCGGGGAGCTGTTTTTT. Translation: CASRVGTTDTGELFF.